This T cell receptor (beta chain) was documented in a study of T cells of healthy individuals. TCRdb reanalysed the 5' RACE reads using MiXCR and keeps one entry per CDR3 protein. The sample includes 53,000 or so distinct CDR3 sequences, about 15% of them seen just once. The table lists this clonotype with many counts. The sequence was collected from a human donor in good health.

CDR3 loop: CASRWTGGTEAFF. The CDR3 bases are TGTGCCAGCAGATGGACAGGGGGGACTGAAGCTTTCTTT. This chain uses TRBV6-5 with TRBJ1-1; 10 bases are a match to TRBD1. The length of the CDR3 is 13 residues. Germline V gene data show CDR1 as MNHEY and CDR2 as SVGAGI. V lost 6 bases and J lost 5; bases outside the gene matches: 3.